The clone carrying this TCR beta chain came up a few times. CDR3 length equals 14 residues. CDR1 and CDR2 (germline): SQVTM, ANQGSEA. Trimming cost V 6 bases and J 0 bases, with 14 bases left between them. These data come from a study of CD4+ T cells in melanoma. Only in-frame clones appear in the TCRdb table, and some are missing; sequencing was by immunoSEQ multiplex PCR. The sample contains some 12,000 clones, more than 60% of which appear only once. The sample was cells from a culture (not recorded whether cultured in vitro). The V and J genes are TRBV29-1 and TRBJ1-2, with D perhaps TRBD1 (5 bases). This TCR was recovered from a human donor with melanoma. In DNA, the CDR3 is TGCAGCGTGAGAACAGGAATTACTAACTATGGCTACACCTTC. Its translation is CSVRTGITNYGYTF.